The subject of this entry is one T cell receptor (beta chain). Its specificity is unknown. These data belong to a study of beta chain features in type 1 diabetes. Study observations and caveats: Patients with Type 1 diabetes showed moderately but significantly shorter TCRB CDR3s in all four CD4+ subsets. Sequencing the cDNA could make cells with high TCR expression show up more than they should.

CD4+ cells of the naive, central memory, regulatory and stem cell-like memory types were sorted via CD45RO/CCR7/CD25/CD127/CD95/CD27. Germline V CDR1 and CDR2: SQVTM, ANQGSEA. CDR3 size: 13 residues. V dropped 4 bases and J dropped 2 bases, with 12 bases sitting between them. Sequenced material consisted of expressed TCRB transcripts (all of the isolated RNA was reverse transcribed). Profiled with immunoSEQ multiplex PCR; TCRdb holds only in-frame clones, not every one. This sample carries around 340,000 clones, around 20% of them seen once, and the ten largest clones take 0.035% to 0.05%. The specimen was naive CD4+ T cells from blood. This chain connects TRBV29-1 to TRBJ2-7; D ambiguous. The sequence derives from a woman between 18 and 29 years old in good health. The CDR3 coding sequence is TGCAGCGTTGGTAACGCAGTTGCCTACGAGCAGTACTTC. Translated, it gives CSVGNAVAYEQYF.